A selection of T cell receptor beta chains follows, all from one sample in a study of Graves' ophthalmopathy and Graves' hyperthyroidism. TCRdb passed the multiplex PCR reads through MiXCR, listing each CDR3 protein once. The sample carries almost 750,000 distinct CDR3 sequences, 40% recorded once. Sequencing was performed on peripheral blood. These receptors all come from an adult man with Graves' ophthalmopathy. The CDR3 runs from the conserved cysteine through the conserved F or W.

CASSLTKGRDEKLFF,15,TRBJ1-4,TRBV7-3
CASSLGIEAFF,11,TRBJ1-1,TRBV5-6
CASRPEGTARQETQYF,16,TRBJ2-5,TRBV24-1
CASSPGGSFRANVLTF,16,TRBJ2-6,TRBV11-2
CAISESPRTYGYTF,14,TRBJ1-2,TRBV10-3
CSASVPGPYEQYF,13,TRBJ2-7,TRBV20-1
CASSLTGENGYTF,13,TRBJ1-2,TRBV13
CASSLVAGGRSNEKLFF,17,TRBJ1-4,TRBV7-2
CASSLTRDRSSCGYTF,16,TRBJ1-2,TRBV25-1
CASSRRPGVNTEAFF,15,TRBJ1-1,TRBV19
CASTGQEPKETQYF,14,TRBJ2-5,TRBV10-3
CATSRVGGLDHQETQYF,17,TRBJ2-5,TRBV15
CASILRPRGVRAFF,14,TRBJ1-1,TRBV12-3/TRBV12-4
CGRPGPGNTIYF,12,TRBJ1-3,TRBV20-1
CATSDSPLTEGGETQYF,17,TRBJ2-5,TRBV24-1
CASSKVNRNYEQYF,14,TRBJ2-7,TRBV6-5
CSASDQPPYEQYF,13,TRBJ2-7,TRBV20-1
CAISRDRGDPGEKLFF,16,TRBJ1-4,TRBV10-3
CASSDYGDTHKETQYF,16,TRBJ2-5,TRBV2
CSCSYRVNTEAFF,13,TRBJ1-1,TRBV29-1
CASSDYGTAYGYTF,14,TRBJ1-2,TRBV6-5
CASTAGQGLGIPSGNTIYF,19,TRBJ1-3,TRBV7-7
CASSDRDYGYTF,12,TRBJ1-2,TRBV2
CSARRPEGAFF,11,TRBJ1-1,TRBV20-1
CASSPDREGANVLAF,15,TRBJ2-6,TRBV11-1
CASSSWTESYEQYF,14,TRBJ2-7,TRBV11-2
CASSLGATNYGYAF,14,TRBJ1-2,TRBV7-2
CASSFGTGLLSGANVLTF,18,TRBJ2-6,TRBV11-2
CSARESQFNTF,11,TRBJ1-2,TRBV20-1
CASSEWAGSNEKLFF,15,TRBJ1-4,TRBV25-1
CASSLGPGAQYF,12,TRBJ2-5,TRBV7-2
CASSIRGVSNTGELFF,16,TRBJ2-2,TRBV19
CASRSTEAFF,10,TRBJ1-1,TRBV2
CASSETQFSGANVLAF,16,TRBJ2-6,TRBV11-2
CASSLAAGANVLTF,14,TRBJ2-6,TRBV5-1
CSVGGRGPYSNQPQHF,16,TRBJ1-5,TRBV29-1
CASSYGGRTYEQYF,14,TRBJ2-7,TRBV6-9
CASSLSGGRNTGELFF,16,TRBJ2-2,TRBV7-2